The 14 T cell receptor beta chains below all came from one sample that was sequenced in a study of T cells in Graves' hyperthyroidism and ophthalmopathy. The TCR beta CDR3 regions underwent amplification using RNA transcripts as the source. Initially, a first-round RT-PCR of the TCR CDR3 employed the HTBI primer set. TCRdb redid the calling of the multiplex PCR reads with MiXCR, one entry per CDR3 protein. The top ten clones hold under 8.5% of a sample with more than 600,000 distinct CDR3 sequences, roughly 15% of them seen once. The source material was blood. The receptors were sampled from a man aged 18 to 35 with Graves' hyperthyroidism.

This clonotype was seen more than once but under ten times. V and J are TRBV10-3 and TRBJ2-3; D is uncertain. The CDR3 totals 15 residues. V lost 0 bases, J lost 3 bases, and 10 bases lay in between. CDR1 and CDR2 from the germline V gene are ENHRY and SYGVKD. The CDR3 nucleotides read TGTGCCATCAGTGAGTCCGGGCTGTGGACAGATACGCAGTATTTT. Amino acids: CAISESGLWTDTQYF.

The sample holds a few counts of this clonotype. The CDR3 nucleotides read TGTGCCAGCAGCGTAGGGTCGGGGGGAACAGATACGCAGTATTTT. Translation: CASSVGSGGTDTQYF. The chain has TRBV9 and TRBJ2-3, with 7 bases identical to TRBD2. The trim removed 0 bases at V and 3 bases at J, leaving 4 bases unmatched. Germline CDR1 reads SGDLS; CDR2 reads YYNGEE. The CDR3 spans 15 residues.

This clonotype was counted ten times or more. This chain connects TRBV2 to TRBJ2-5; D ambiguous. The CDR3 has 14 residues. V lost 1 base and J lost 1, with 7 bases in between. CDR1 is SNHLY, CDR2 FYNNEI, per germline. The DNA for the CDR3 is TGTGCCAGCAGTGAAGATCGCAGCCAAGAGACCCAGTACTTC. Encoded protein: CASSEDRSQETQYF. The whole variable domain, remainder taken from reference TRBV2 and TRBJ2-5, is EPEVTQTPSHQVTQMGQEVILRCVPISNHLYFYWYRQILGQKVEFLVSFYNNEISEKSEIFDDQFSVERPDGSNFTLKIRSTKLEDSAMYFCASSEDRSQETQYFGPGTRLLVL.

This clonotype was seen many times. This chain joins TRBV2 and TRBJ1-2; 9 positions match TRBD1. The V gene's germline CDR1 is SNHLY and CDR2 FYNNEI. Trimming removed 6 bases from V and 11 bases from J; junction bases left unmatched: 10. There are 13 residues in the CDR3. DNA for the CDR3: TGTGCCAGCAGGGAGGACAGGGGAGTCGGATACACCTTC. Its protein is CASREDRGVGYTF.

The rearrangement links TRBV7-3 to TRBJ2-2, with a possible D match to TRBD1 (6 bases). CDR3 size: 14 residues. Germline CDR1 SGHTA, CDR2 FQGTGA. V dropped 11 bases and J dropped 4 bases, with 17 bases sitting between them. The CDR3 coding sequence is TGTGCCGACCGAAGGACAGTGACCACCGGGGAGCTGTTTTTT. Protein: CADRRTVTTGELFF.

V gene TRBV29-1 combines with J gene TRBJ2-1; D is perhaps TRBD2 (5 bases). Germline V gives CDR1 SQVTM, CDR2 ANQGSEA. The CDR3 length is 15 residues. Trimming left V 5 bases short and J 10 bases short, with 24 bases between. The CDR3 loop reads CSVTRTSSPSEEQFF. The CDR3 DNA reads TGCAGCGTTACCAGGACGTCTAGCCCGTCAGAGGAGCAGTTCTTC.

The V call is TRBV2, the J call TRBJ1-1, with a weak D call TRBD1 (6 bases). The V gene's germline CDR1 is SNHLY and CDR2 FYNNEI. The CDR3 extends over 13 amino acids. V was shortened by 6 bases and J by 4 bases, with 12 bases between the two germline ends. CDR3 amino acids: CASRATGSTEAFF. The CDR3 nucleotides read TGTGCCAGCAGAGCGACAGGCTCCACTGAAGCTTTCTTT.

This clonotype was recorded many times. V gene TRBV20-1 combines with J gene TRBJ2-1; D is undetermined. The CDR3 is 16 amino acids. CDR1 and CDR2 (germline): DFQATT, SNEGSKA (reference sequence). The germline V and J ends were trimmed by 5 bases and 0 bases, with 17 bases remaining between them. The CDR3 sequence is CSAAPLQFSSYNEQFF. The CDR3 DNA reads as TGCAGTGCTGCGCCCCTACAGTTTAGCTCCTACAATGAGCAGTTCTTC.

This chain joins TRBV4-2 and TRBJ1-1; 9 positions match TRBD1. The J segment lost 4 bases and the V segment lost 3 bases, leaving 6 bases of the junction unmatched. The germline gives CDR1 LGHNA, CDR2 YNFKEQ. This CDR3 spans 15 amino acids. CDR3 in DNA: TGTGCCAGCAGCCAGGGACAGGGCTTTCCCACTGAAGCTTTCTTT. Translation: CASSQGQGFPTEAFF.

This clonotype was counted many times. This sequence joins TRBV3-1 and TRBJ2-1; no definite D call. Germline CDR1 reads LGHDT; CDR2 reads YNNKEL (reference sequence). The CDR3 is 12 residues long. V was cut by 3 bases and J by 6 bases, with 6 bases left in between. The CDR3 loop is CASSQLLNEQFF. The CDR3 nucleotides read TGTGCCAGCAGCCAGCTCCTCAATGAGCAGTTCTTC.

The chain couples TRBV28 to TRBJ2-6; D is uncertain. The V gene lost 6 bases and the J gene lost 4 bases, with 13 bases spanning the gap. Germline lookup yields CDR1 MDHEN and CDR2 SYDVKM. This CDR3 is built from 15 residues. CDR3: CASSRTRTGANVLTF. Written as DNA, the CDR3 is TGTGCCAGCAGCCGCACCCGGACCGGGGCCAACGTCCTGACTTTC.

Many counts were recorded for this clonotype. In DNA, the CDR3 is TGTGCCAGCAGCTTAGATGGGAATGGGCGCGAGCAGTACTTC. This gives the protein CASSLDGNGREQYF. This chain connects TRBV7-9 to TRBJ2-7, with unresolved D. This CDR3 is built from 14 residues. The V gene's germline CDR1 is SEHNR and CDR2 FQNEAQ (reference sequence). The ends were cut back, 1 base at V and 6 bases at J, with 13 bases in the middle.

The chain couples TRBV27 to TRBJ2-2; unclear D gene. This CDR3 is 14 amino acids long. CDR1 is MNHEY, CDR2 SMNVEV, per germline (reference sequence). V was shortened by 3 bases and J by 1 base, with 6 bases between the two germline ends. The CDR3: CASSFYRNTGELFF. CDR3 sequence (DNA): TGTGCCAGCAGTTTCTACAGGAACACCGGGGAGCTGTTTTTT.

This clonotype has a count of ten or more. The chain joins TRBV11-3 to TRBJ2-1; 8 nucleotides agree with TRBD2. Germline CDR1 is SGHNT and CDR2 is YENEEA. The CDR3 extends over 14 amino acids. V lost 4 bases to trimming and J lost 4 bases; unmatched junction nucleotides: 3. CDR3 in DNA: TGTGCCAGCAGCTCCGGGACTAGGTACAATGAGCAGTTCTTC. Residues: CASSSGTRYNEQFF.